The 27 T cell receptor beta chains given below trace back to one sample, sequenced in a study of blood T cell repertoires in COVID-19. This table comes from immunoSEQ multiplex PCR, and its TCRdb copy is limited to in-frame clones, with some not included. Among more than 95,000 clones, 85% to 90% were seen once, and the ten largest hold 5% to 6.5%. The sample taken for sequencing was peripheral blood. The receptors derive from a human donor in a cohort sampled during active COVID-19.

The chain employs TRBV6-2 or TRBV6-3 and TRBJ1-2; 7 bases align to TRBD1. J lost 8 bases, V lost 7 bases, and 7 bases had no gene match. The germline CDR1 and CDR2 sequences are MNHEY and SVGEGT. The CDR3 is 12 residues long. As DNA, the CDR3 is TGTGCCAGCACCCCACAGGGGTTGGGCTACACCTTC. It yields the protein CASTPQGLGYTF.

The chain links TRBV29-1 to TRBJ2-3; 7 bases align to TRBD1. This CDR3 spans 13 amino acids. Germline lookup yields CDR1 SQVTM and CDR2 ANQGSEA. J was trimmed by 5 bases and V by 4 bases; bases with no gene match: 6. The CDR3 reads CSVGQGEGDTQYF. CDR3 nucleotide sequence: TGCAGCGTTGGTCAGGGGGAAGGAGATACGCAGTATTTT.

Here the CDR3 DNA reads TGTGCCAGCAGCAACAGGGTTCGGAACACTGAAGCTTTCTTT. It translates to CASSNRVRNTEAFF. The chain employs TRBV28 and TRBJ1-1; D is perhaps TRBD1 (6 bases). CDR1 is MDHEN and CDR2 is SYDVKM in the germline V gene. This CDR3 is 14 amino acids long. V dropped 6 bases and J dropped 1 base, with 12 bases sitting between them.

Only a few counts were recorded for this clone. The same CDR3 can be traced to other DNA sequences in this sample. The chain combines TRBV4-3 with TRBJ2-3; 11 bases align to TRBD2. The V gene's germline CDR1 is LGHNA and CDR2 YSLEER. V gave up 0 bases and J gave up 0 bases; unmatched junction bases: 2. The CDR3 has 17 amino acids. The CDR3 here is CASSQEASGGSTDTQYF. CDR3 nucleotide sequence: TGCGCCAGCAGCCAAGAAGCTAGCGGGGGGAGCACAGATACGCAGTATTTT.

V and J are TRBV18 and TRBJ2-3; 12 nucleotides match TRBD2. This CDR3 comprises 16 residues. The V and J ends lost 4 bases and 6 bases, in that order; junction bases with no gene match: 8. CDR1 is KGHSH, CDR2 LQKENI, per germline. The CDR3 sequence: CASSQGLAGVGDTQYF. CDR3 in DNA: TGTGCCAGCTCACAGGGACTAGCGGGCGTCGGGGATACGCAGTATTTT. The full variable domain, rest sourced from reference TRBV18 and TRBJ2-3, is NAGVMQNPRHLVRRRGQEARLRCSPMKGHSHVYWYRQLPEEGLKFMVYLQKENIIDESGMPKERFSAEFPKEGPSILRIQQVVRGDSAAYFCASSQGLAGVGDTQYFGPGTRLTVL.

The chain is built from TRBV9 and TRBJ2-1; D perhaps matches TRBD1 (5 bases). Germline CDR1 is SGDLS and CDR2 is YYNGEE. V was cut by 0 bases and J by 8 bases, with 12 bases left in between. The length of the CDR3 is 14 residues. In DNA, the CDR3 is TGTGCCAGCAGCGTAGCAGGGATGGGCGATGAGCAGTTCTTC. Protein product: CASSVAGMGDEQFF.

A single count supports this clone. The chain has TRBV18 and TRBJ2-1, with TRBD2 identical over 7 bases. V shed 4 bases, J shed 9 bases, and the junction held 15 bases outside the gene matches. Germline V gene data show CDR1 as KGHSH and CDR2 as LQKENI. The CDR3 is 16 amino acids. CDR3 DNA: TGTGCCAGCTCACGGCCAGGACTAGGAGATCACGGTGAGCAGTTCTTC. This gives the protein CASSRPGLGDHGEQFF.

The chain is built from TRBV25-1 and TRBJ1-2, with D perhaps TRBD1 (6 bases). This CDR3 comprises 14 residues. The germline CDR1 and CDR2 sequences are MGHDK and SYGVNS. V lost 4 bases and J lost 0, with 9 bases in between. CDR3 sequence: CASSADRPNYGYTF. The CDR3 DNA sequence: TGTGCCAGCAGTGCAGACAGGCCTAACTATGGCTACACCTTC.

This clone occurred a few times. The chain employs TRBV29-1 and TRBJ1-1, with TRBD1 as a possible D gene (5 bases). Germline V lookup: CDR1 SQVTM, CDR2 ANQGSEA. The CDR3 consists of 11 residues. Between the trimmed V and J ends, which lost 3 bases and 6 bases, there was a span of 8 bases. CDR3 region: CSVDRGAEAFF. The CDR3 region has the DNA TGCAGCGTTGATAGGGGCGCTGAAGCTTTCTTT.

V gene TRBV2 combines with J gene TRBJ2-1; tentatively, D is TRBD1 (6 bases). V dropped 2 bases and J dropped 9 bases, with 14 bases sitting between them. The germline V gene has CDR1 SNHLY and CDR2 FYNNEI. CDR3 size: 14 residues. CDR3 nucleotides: TGTGCCAGCAGTGAACTACAGGGTTTTGGTGAGCAGTTCTTC. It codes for CASSELQGFGEQFF.

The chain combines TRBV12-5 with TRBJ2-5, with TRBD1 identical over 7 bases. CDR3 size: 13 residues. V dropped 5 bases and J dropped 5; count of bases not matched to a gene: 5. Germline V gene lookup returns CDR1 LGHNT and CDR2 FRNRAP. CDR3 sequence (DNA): TGTGCTAGTGGTCTCGGGACAGAGGAGACCCAGTACTTC. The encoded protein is CASGLGTEETQYF. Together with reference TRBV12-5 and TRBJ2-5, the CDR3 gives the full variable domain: DARVTQTPRHKVTEMGQEVTMRCQPILGHNTVFWYRQTMMQGLELLAYFRNRAPLDDSGMPKDRFSAEMPDATLATLKIQPSEPRDSAVYFCASGLGTEETQYFGPGTRLLVL.

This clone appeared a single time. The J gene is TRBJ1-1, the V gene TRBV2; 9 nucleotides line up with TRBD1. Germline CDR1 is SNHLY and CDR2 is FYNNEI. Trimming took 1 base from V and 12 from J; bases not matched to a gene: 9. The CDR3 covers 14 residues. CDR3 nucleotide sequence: TGTGCCAGCAGTGAAGGGGCGGGGGACAGGGAGCCTTTCTTT. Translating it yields CASSEGAGDREPFF.

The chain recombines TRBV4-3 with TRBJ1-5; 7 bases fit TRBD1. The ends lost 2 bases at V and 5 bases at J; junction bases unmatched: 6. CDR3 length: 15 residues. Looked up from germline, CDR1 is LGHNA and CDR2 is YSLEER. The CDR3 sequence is CASSQRDRDDQPQHF. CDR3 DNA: TGCGCCAGCAGCCAACGAGACAGGGACGATCAGCCCCAGCATTTT.

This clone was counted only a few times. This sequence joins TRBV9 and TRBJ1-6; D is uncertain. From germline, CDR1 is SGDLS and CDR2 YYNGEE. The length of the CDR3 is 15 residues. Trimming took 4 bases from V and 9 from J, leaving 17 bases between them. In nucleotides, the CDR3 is TGTGCCAGCAGCCCCTCGTTCAACGAGGGTTCACCCCTCCACTTT. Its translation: CASSPSFNEGSPLHF. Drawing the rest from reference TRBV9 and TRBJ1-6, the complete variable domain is DSGVTQTPKHLITATGQRVTLRCSPRSGDLSVYWYQQSLDQGLQFLIQYYNGEERAKGNILERFSAQQFPDLHSELNLSSLELGDSALYFCASSPSFNEGSPLHFGNGTRLTVT.

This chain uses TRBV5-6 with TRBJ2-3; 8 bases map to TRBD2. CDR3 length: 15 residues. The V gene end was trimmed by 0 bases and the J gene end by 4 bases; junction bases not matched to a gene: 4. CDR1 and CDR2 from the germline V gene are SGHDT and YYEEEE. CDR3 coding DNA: TGTGCCAGCAGCTTGGTCTTAGCGGGGCCAGATACGCAGTATTTT. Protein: CASSLVLAGPDTQYF.

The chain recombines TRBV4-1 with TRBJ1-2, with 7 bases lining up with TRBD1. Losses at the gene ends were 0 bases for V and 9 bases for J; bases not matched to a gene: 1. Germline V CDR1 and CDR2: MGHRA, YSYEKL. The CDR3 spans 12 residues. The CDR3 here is CASSQEQGSYTF. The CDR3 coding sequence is TGCGCCAGCAGCCAAGAACAGGGGAGCTACACCTTC.

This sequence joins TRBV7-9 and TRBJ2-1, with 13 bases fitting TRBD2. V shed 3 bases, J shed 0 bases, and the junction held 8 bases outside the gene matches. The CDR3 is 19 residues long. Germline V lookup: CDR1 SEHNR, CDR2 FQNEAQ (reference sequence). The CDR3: CASSLLGLAGVPSYNEQFF. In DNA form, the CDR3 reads TGTGCCAGCAGCTTGTTAGGACTAGCGGGAGTTCCCTCCTACAATGAGCAGTTCTTC.

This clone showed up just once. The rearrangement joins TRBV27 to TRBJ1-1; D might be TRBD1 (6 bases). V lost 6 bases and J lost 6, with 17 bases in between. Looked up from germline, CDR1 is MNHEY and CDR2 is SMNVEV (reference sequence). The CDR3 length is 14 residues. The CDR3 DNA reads TGTGCCAGCAGACCAGGGGTATCCTCGGCTGAAGCTTTCTTT. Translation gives CASRPGVSSAEAFF.

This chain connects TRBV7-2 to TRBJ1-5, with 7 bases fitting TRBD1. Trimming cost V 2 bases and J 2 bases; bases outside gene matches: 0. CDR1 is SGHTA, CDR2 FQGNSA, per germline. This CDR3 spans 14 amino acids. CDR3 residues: CASSLQGGNQPQHF. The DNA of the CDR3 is TGTGCCAGCAGCTTACAGGGGGGCAATCAGCCCCAGCATTTT.

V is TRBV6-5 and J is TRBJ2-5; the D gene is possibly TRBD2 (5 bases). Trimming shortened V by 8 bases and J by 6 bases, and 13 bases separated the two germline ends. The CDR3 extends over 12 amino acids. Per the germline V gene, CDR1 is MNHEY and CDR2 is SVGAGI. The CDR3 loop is CASGAVKKTQYF. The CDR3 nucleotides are TGTGCCAGCGGAGCGGTCAAGAAGACCCAGTACTTC.

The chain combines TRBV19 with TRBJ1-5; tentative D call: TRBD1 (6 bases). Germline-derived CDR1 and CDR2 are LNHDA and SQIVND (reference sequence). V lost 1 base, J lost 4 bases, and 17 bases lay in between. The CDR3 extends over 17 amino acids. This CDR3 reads CASSIGPLQGRNQPQHF. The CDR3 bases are TGTGCCAGTAGTATAGGCCCCCTACAGGGTAGGAATCAGCCCCAGCATTTT.

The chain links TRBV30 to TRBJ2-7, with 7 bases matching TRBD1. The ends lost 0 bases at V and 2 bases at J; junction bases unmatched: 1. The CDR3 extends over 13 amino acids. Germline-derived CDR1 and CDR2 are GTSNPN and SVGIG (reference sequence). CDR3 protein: CAWSVGQAYEQYF. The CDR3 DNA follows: TGTGCCTGGAGTGTAGGACAGGCCTACGAGCAGTACTTC.

The CDR3 spells CATGDRGSGANVLTF. CDR3 nucleotides: TGTGCCACCGGGGACAGGGGATCTGGGGCCAACGTCCTGACTTTC. The chain is built from TRBV28 and TRBJ2-6; 10 bases line up with TRBD1. The CDR3 runs to 15 residues. Germline V gene data show CDR1 as MDHEN and CDR2 as SYDVKM. V dropped 10 bases and J dropped 1; count of bases not matched to a gene: 4.

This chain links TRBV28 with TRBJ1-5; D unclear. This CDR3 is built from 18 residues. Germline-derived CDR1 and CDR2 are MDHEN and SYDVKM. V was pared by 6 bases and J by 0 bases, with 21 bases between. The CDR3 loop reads CASRRTDFPPYSNQPQHF. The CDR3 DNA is TGTGCCAGCAGACGGACGGACTTCCCCCCATATAGCAATCAGCCCCAGCATTTT.

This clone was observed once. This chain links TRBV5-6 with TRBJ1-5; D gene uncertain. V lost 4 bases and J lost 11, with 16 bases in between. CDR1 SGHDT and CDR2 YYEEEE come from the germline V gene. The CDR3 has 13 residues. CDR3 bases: TGTGCCAGCAGCCTTCCGGGCAGCGGGGCCCAGCATTTT. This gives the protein CASSLPGSGAQHF.

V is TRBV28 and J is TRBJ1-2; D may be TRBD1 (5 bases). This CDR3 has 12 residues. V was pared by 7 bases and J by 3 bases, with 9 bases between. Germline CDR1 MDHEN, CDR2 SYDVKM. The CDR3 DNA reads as TGTGCCAGCACCGACAGCTACTATGGCTACACCTTC. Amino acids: CASTDSYYGYTF.

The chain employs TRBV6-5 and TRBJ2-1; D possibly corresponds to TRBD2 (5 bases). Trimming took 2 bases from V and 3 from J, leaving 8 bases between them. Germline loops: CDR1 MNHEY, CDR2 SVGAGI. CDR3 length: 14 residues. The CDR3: CASSYMGVYNEQFF. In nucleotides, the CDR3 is TGTGCCAGCAGTTACATGGGAGTCTACAATGAGCAGTTCTTC.